The 4 T cell receptor beta chains in this list originate from one sample, sequenced in a study of blood T cell repertoires in COVID-19. Libraries were prepared by immunoSEQ multiplex PCR; TCRdb keeps only in-frame clonotypes and omits some of them. This table holds about 280,000 clones, 85% found once. The sequenced sample was PBMCs or T cells enriched from blood (not recorded which). These receptors came from a woman aged 50 to 60 who had recovered from COVID-19.

Comment on this clone: A much bigger clone sits one base away, suggesting this may be a read error. The rearrangement links TRBV5-4 to TRBJ1-1; D remains ambiguous. Germline V CDR1 and CDR2: SGHNT, YYREEE (reference sequence). V was clipped by 0 bases and J by 1 base, with 4 bases between them. This CDR3 spans 13 amino acids. In nucleotides, the CDR3 is TGTGCCAGCAGCTTGGACAGGAACACTGAAGCTTTCTTT. Translated, it gives CASSLDRNTEAFF.

The chain couples TRBV7-2 to TRBJ2-1, with 12 bases lining up with TRBD2. Trimming at V came to 4 bases and at J to 15 bases, leaving 4 bases not matched to a gene. The germline V gene encodes CDR1 SGHTA and CDR2 FQGNSA. The CDR3 runs to 12 residues. The CDR3 sequence: CASSWTSGVPFF. The CDR3 nucleotides are TGTGCCAGCAGCTGGACTAGCGGGGTACCGTTCTTC. The entire variable domain, with the rest obtained from reference TRBV7-2 and TRBJ2-1, is as follows: GAGVSQSPSNKVTEKGKDVELRCDPISGHTALYWYRQSLGQGLEFLIYFQGNSAPDKSGLPSDRFSAERTGGSVSTLTIQRTQQEDSAVYLCASSWTSGVPFFGPGTRLTVL.

The chain links TRBV18 to TRBJ1-4; D is perhaps TRBD1 (6 bases). Trimming stripped 2 bases from V and 8 bases from J, with 12 bases between. The CDR3 consists of 14 residues. In germline, CDR1 is KGHSH, CDR2 LQKENI. In nucleotides, the CDR3 is TGTGCCAGCTCACCAGACAGGCACGCCGAAAAACTGTTTTTT. Protein product: CASSPDRHAEKLFF.

The rearrangement joins TRBV3-1 (or the pseudogene TRBV3-2) to TRBJ2-2; tentative D call: TRBD1 (6 bases). The CDR3 is 17 amino acids. V gave up 0 bases and J gave up 3 bases, with 14 bases separating them. CDR1 is LGHDT and CDR2 is YNNKEL in the germline V gene (reference sequence). The DNA for the CDR3 is TGTGCCAGCAGCCAAGATTTGGGGACACTGTACACCGGGGAGCTGTTTTTT. This gives the protein CASSQDLGTLYTGELFF.